Each of the 8 T cell receptor beta chains below was sequenced from the same sample in a study of T-cell reconstitution after alpha-beta-depleted transplantation in children. The TCRbeta library was prepared with unique molecular identifiers. TCRdb processed the PCR reads anew with MiXCR; each CDR3 protein has one entry. The sample has 65,000 to 70,000 distinct CDR3 sequences, roughly 4.9% seen once; the top ten hold under 20%. This specimen consisted of PBMCs, mostly from graft donor cells, obtained 180 days after TCRalphabeta/CD19-depleted stem cell transplant. Receptors originate from a boy in the first two years of life who had a stem cell transplant for acute myeloid leukemia, so the T cells may come from the graft donor.

This clonotype has ten or more counts. The V call is TRBV20-1, the J call TRBJ2-1; D not resolved. Trimming stripped 1 base from V and 4 bases from J, with 5 bases between. The CDR3 is 12 amino acids. Germline V lookup: CDR1 DFQATT, CDR2 SNEGSKA (reference sequence). The CDR3 is CSARVGYNEQFF. For the CDR3, the DNA is TGCAGTGCTAGAGTAGGGTACAATGAGCAGTTCTTC.

This clonotype was found many times. The J gene is TRBJ1-1, the V gene TRBV30; D gene ambiguous. The germline gives CDR1 GTSNPN, CDR2 SVGIG (reference sequence). Trimming took off 0 bases at V and 1 base at J, with 9 bases between the two ends. The CDR3 extends over 14 amino acids. The CDR3 DNA reads as TGTGCCTGGAGTGTCTTGACTGGGAACACTGAAGCTTTCTTT. It specifies CAWSVLTGNTEAFF.

The sample holds many counts of this clonotype. The gene calls are TRBV3-1 and TRBJ2-1, with 14 bases aligning to TRBD2. The CDR3 has 18 residues. The V gene end was trimmed by 4 bases and the J gene end by 0 bases; junction bases not matched to a gene: 5. CDR1 and CDR2 from the germline V gene are LGHDT and YNNKEL (reference sequence). CDR3 in DNA: TGTGCCAGCAGCCCTAGGACTAGCGGGGGGTACTCCTACAATGAGCAGTTCTTC. It encodes CASSPRTSGGYSYNEQFF.

At least ten counts were recorded for this clonotype. This chain uses TRBV20-1 with TRBJ2-1; D perhaps matches TRBD1 (5 bases). Germline V gives CDR1 DFQATT, CDR2 SNEGSKA (reference sequence). Deletions cut 4 bases from V and 1 base from J, with 11 bases between. The CDR3 has 14 amino acids. CDR3 nucleotides: TGCAGTGCTAAAAAAGGGGCGTCCTACAATGAGCAGTTCTTC. Its protein is CSAKKGASYNEQFF.

This clonotype was recorded many times. The V and J genes are TRBV24-1 and TRBJ2-7; 9 positions agree with TRBD1. The V gene end was trimmed by 7 bases and the J gene end by 1 base; junction bases not matched to a gene: 7. The V gene's germline CDR1 is KGHDR and CDR2 SFDVKD. The CDR3 has 15 amino acids. The CDR3, as DNA: TGTGCCACCAGCCCGCGGGGGACAGGGTCCTACGAGCAGTACTTC. The encoded protein is CATSPRGTGSYEQYF.

This clonotype has ten or more counts. The V call is TRBV3-1, the J call TRBJ2-2; a weak D match, TRBD1 (6 bases). Germline assignment: CDR1 LGHDT and CDR2 YNNKEL (reference sequence). V dropped 5 bases and J dropped 10 bases, with 17 bases sitting between them. The CDR3 is 14 amino acids. DNA of the CDR3: TGTGCCAGCAGCTATAGCAGGGGTAGGAAGGAGCTGTTTTTT. It translates to CASSYSRGRKELFF.

This clonotype was counted ten times or more. The V gene is TRBV7-2, the J gene TRBJ1-2; D gene unclear. CDR3 length: 12 residues. The V and J ends lost 1 base and 8 bases respectively, with 8 bases between them. From germline, CDR1 is SGHTA and CDR2 FQGNSA. CDR3: CASSLDSYGYTF. As DNA, the CDR3 is TGTGCCAGCAGCTTAGACAGCTACGGCTACACCTTC.

This clonotype came up many times. The chain links TRBV5-1 to TRBJ2-3, with a weak D call TRBD2 (7 bases). Germline CDR1 SGHRS, CDR2 YFSETQ. V lost 0 bases and J lost 1, with 12 bases in between. The length of the CDR3 is 16 residues. CDR3 nucleotides: TGCGCCAGCAGCTTGGGGGGGCTAGCGGGCACAGATACGCAGTATTTT. This gives the protein CASSLGGLAGTDTQYF. Using reference TRBV5-1 and TRBJ2-3 for the parts outside the CDR3, the full variable domain is KAGVTQTPRYLIKTRGQQVTLSCSPISGHRSVSWYQQTPGQGLQFLFEYFSETQRNKGNFPGRFSGRQFSNSRSEMNVSTLELGDSALYLCASSLGGLAGTDTQYFGPGTRLTVL.